This T cell receptor (beta chain) came from a study of blood T cell repertoires in COVID-19. Study information: The United States, Italy and Spain provided the acute and convalescent COVID-19 samples. PBMCs, B-cell-depleted T cells, or T cells were the source of the cDNA or gDNA that made up the material.

The CDR3 spans 16 residues. Per germline, CDR1 MNHEY and CDR2 SVGEGT. Trimming at V came to 5 bases and at J to 2 bases, leaving 3 bases not matched to a gene. Authors' data handling: Reference gene primer amplification gave estimated nucleated cell counts. TCRdb's copy holds only in-frame clones and misses some; the assay was immunoSEQ multiplex PCR. Clonal size and the V and J genes are those of that table, whereas D and trimming came from the DNA. There are under 300,000 clones in the sample; 80% to 90% occur only once, and more than 9.5% lies in the top ten. The material sequenced was peripheral blood. The receptor's source is a woman in her 70s with acute or convalescent COVID-19. The chain is built from TRBV6-2 or TRBV6-3 and TRBJ2-7; 16 nucleotides line up with TRBD2. CDR3 nucleotides: TGTGCCAGCAGTCCCGGGACTAGCGGGGGGGCCTACGAGCAGTACTTC. Protein product: CASSPGTSGGAYEQYF.